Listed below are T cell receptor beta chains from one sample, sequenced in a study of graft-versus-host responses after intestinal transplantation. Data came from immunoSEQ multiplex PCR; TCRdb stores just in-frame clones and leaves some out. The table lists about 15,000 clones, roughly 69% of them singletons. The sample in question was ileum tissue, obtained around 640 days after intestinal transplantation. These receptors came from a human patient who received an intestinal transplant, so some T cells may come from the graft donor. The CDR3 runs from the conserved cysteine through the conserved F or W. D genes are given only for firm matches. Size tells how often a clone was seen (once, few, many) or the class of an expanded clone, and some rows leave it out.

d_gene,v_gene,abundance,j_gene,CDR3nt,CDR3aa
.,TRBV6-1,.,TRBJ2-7,TGTGCCAGCAGTGAAAAGGTCCGGGGAAACGAGCAGTACTTC,CASSEKVRGNEQYF
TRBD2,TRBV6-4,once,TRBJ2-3,TGTGCCAGCAGTGACTTCCCTAGCGGGGAAACAGATACGCAGTATTTT,CASSDFPSGETDTQYF
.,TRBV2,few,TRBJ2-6,TGTGCCAGCAGTGAACGGAAATTGGGACACTCTGGGGCCAACGTCCTGACTTTC,CASSERKLGHSGANVLTF
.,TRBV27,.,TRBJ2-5,TGTGCCAGCAGTTTATCCCGACAGATAGAGACCCAGTACTTC,CASSLSRQIETQYF
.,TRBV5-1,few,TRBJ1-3,TGCGCCAGCAGCTTGGGACAGCTGAGCTCTGGAAACACCATATATTTT,CASSLGQLSSGNTIYF
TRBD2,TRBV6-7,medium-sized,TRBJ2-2,TGTGCCAGCAGCCCGGGACTAGCGGGGGGGAACACCGGGGAGCTGTTTTTT,CASSPGLAGGNTGELFF
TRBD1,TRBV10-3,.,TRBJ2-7,TGTGCCATCAGTAGGGACAGCTCCTACGAGCAGTACTTC,CAISRDSSYEQYF
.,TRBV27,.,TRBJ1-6,TGTGCCAGCAGCCCCCCATATGGCCGTAATTCACCCCTCCACTTT,CASSPPYGRNSPLHF
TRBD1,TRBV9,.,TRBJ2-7,TGTGCCAGCAGCGCGACTCTACAGGGGTACGACGAGCAGTACTTC,CASSATLQGYDEQYF
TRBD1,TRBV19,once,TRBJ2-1,TGTGCCAGTAGTATAGGACAGGGGTCCTACAATGAGCAGTTCTTC,CASSIGQGSYNEQFF
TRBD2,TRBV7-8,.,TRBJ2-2,TGTGCCAGCAGCGCGGGACTAGCGGGGGGACCCGGGGAGCTGTTTTTT,CASSAGLAGGPGELFF
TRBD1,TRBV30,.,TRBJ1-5,TGTGCCTGGACCCAGGGGGGCAATCAGCCCCAGCATTTT,CAWTQGGNQPQHF
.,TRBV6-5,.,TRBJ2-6,TGTGCCAGCAGCGAGGTCTCTGGGGCCAACGTCCTGACTTTC,CASSEVSGANVLTF
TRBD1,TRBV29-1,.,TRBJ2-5,TGCAGCGGTGGACAGGCAGACCGGGAGACCCAGTACTTC,CSGGQADRETQYF